Sequencing of this T cell receptor beta chain was carried out in a study of blood T cells in healthy people across ages. CDR1 is SGHTA and CDR2 is FQGNSA in the germline V gene. CDR3 length equals 12 residues. Findings and caveats of the study: Estimated diversity that came from one million T cells was considered an underestimate.

A second roughly 6 to 12 cycle PCR used barcoded and J-beta primers. With 12 random nucleotides, a template-switch adaptor tagged each individual cDNA molecule. TCRdb re-analysed the 5' RACE reads in MiXCR, keeping a single row per CDR3 protein. This table holds 550,000 to 750,000 distinct CDR3 sequences, around 20% found once. In the case of this clonotype: Its antigen remains unidentified.

This clonotype originated in a man in his 70s in good health. The material sequenced was blood. The rearrangement links TRBV7-2 to TRBJ2-5; the D is unclear. Judging by the DNA end, TRBJ2-1 fits better; the J call may be wrong. The CDR3 spells CASRTDRYQQFF. The CDR3 nucleotides are TGTGCCAGCAGAACAGATCGCTATCAGCAGTTCTTC.